Shown below are 26 T cell receptor beta chains from a single sample sequenced in a study of blood T cell repertoires in COVID-19. TCRdb's table, derived via immunoSEQ multiplex PCR, lists solely in-frame clones and lacks some. The sample lists under 300,000 clones, 84% seen once, with about 2.3% in the top ten. Sample: peripheral blood. The receptors here all came from a man aged 35 to 55 who had recovered from COVID-19.

The chain carries TRBV10-2 and TRBJ2-7; a weak D match, TRBD1 (5 bases). V gave up 10 bases and J gave up 4 bases, with 14 bases separating them. The CDR3 extends over 12 amino acids. In germline, CDR1 is WSHSY, CDR2 SAAADI. DNA of the CDR3: TGCGCCACCAGGCAGGGCCCTTACGAGCAGTACTTC. Residues: CATRQGPYEQYF.

The chain is built from TRBV5-8 and TRBJ2-7, with D possibly being TRBD2 (6 bases). CDR1 is SGHTS, CDR2 YDEGEE, per germline. With 0 bases removed from V and 4 bases from J, the gap between germline ends came to 11 bases. CDR3 length equals 14 residues. As DNA, the CDR3 is TGTGCCAGCAGCTTGGGGGGACTGGCGTACGAGCAGTACTTC. Its translation: CASSLGGLAYEQYF.

Turning to this clone: The same CDR3 is also encoded by other DNA sequences in this sample. This chain connects TRBV9 to TRBJ1-3; 7 bases align to TRBD1. CDR1 and CDR2 (germline): SGDLS, YYNGEE. Unmatched junction bases numbered 3, after V lost 3 bases and J lost 0 bases. The length of the CDR3 is 15 residues. This CDR3 is CASSGTGSSGNTIYF. The CDR3 bases are TGTGCCAGCAGCGGGACAGGAAGCTCTGGAAACACCATATATTTT.

The chain employs TRBV4-3 and TRBJ2-4, with D possibly matching TRBD2 (6 bases). The CDR3 has 14 residues. Trimming took off 0 bases at V and 8 bases at J, with 11 bases between the two ends. Germline assignment: CDR1 LGHNA and CDR2 YSLEER. CDR3 nucleotides: TGCGCCAGCAGCCAAGATTATACGGGGGACATTCAGTACTTC. Amino acids: CASSQDYTGDIQYF.

In the case of this clone: A much larger clonotype is one base distant, so this may be a read error. Other nucleotide sequences from this sample produce the same CDR3. The chain links TRBV6-6 to TRBJ1-6; D gene ambiguous. The CDR3 totals 16 residues. Germline V lookup: CDR1 MNHNY, CDR2 SVGAGI (reference sequence). The CDR3 protein is CASSYLGPGINSPLHF. The CDR3 bases are TGTGCTAGCAGTTACCTAGGACCGGGGATTAATTCACCCCTCCACTTT.

The chain uses TRBV15 and TRBJ2-5, with D possibly TRBD1 on 5 matching bases. CDR1 LNHNV and CDR2 YYDKDF come from the germline V gene (reference sequence). CDR3 size: 12 residues. The germline V and J ends were trimmed by 3 bases and 7 bases, with 9 bases remaining between them. The CDR3: CATSRGPGTQYF. The CDR3 coding sequence is TGTGCCACCAGCAGGGGGCCTGGGACCCAGTACTTC.

V is TRBV6-2 or TRBV6-3 and J is TRBJ2-1; weak D call: TRBD2 (5 bases). Trimming removed 0 bases from V and 7 bases from J, with 16 bases in between. This CDR3 is 16 amino acids long. CDR1 and CDR2 (germline): MNHEY, SVGEGT. In nucleotides, the CDR3 is TGTGCCAGCAGTTACTCACCCCGGGCTAGCAGTAATGAGCAGTTCTTC. Encoded protein: CASSYSPRASSNEQFF.

The rearrangement links TRBV4-1 to TRBJ2-7; perhaps TRBD1 as D (6 bases). CDR3 size: 16 residues. Trimming pared 4 bases from V and 0 bases from J, leaving 16 bases between. Germline loops: CDR1 MGHRA, CDR2 YSYEKL. For the CDR3, the DNA is TGCGCCAGCAGCCCCAATGAAGGGGGAAGCTCCTACGAGCAGTACTTC. Translated, it gives CASSPNEGGSSYEQYF.

Here the CDR3 DNA reads TGTGCCAGCAGCGCCACAGGGGCGCACTACAATGAGCAGTTCTTC. Protein product: CASSATGAHYNEQFF. This chain links TRBV11-2 with TRBJ2-1; 7 positions match TRBD1. J gave up 3 bases and V 5 bases, and 7 bases lay outside the gene matches. Germline V gene data show CDR1 as SGHAT and CDR2 as FQNNGV. The CDR3 has 15 residues. Looking up the rest from reference TRBV11-2 and TRBJ2-1 gives the full variable domain: EAGVAQSPRYKIIEKRQSVAFWCNPISGHATLYWYQQILGQGPKLLIQFQNNGVVDDSQLPKDRFSAERLKGVDSTLKIQPAKLEDSAVYLCASSATGAHYNEQFFGPGTRLTVL.

CDR3 coding DNA: TGTGCCAGCTCACCACCGAGCGTAGAGACCCAGTACTTC. It is translated as CASSPPSVETQYF. The genes are TRBV18 and TRBJ2-5; D remains ambiguous. The CDR3 extends over 13 amino acids. V lost 0 bases to trimming and J lost 4 bases, with 6 bases between them. Germline loops: CDR1 KGHSH, CDR2 LQKENI.

The V and J genes are TRBV5-1 and TRBJ2-2, with 10 nucleotides matching TRBD2. Trimming cost V 3 bases and J 6 bases; bases outside gene matches: 8. The CDR3 is made up of 16 amino acids. CDR1 is SGHRS and CDR2 is YFSETQ in the germline V gene. The DNA of the CDR3 is TGCGCCAGCAGCTCCACAAGCGGGGGGGCCGCCGGGGAGCTGTTTTTT. Encoded protein: CASSSTSGGAAGELFF.

The chain uses TRBV6-2 or TRBV6-3 and TRBJ2-5; TRBD2 agrees at 7 bases. The CDR3 is 16 amino acids. Germline V gene sequence: CDR1 MNHEY, CDR2 SVGEGT. V dropped 3 bases and J dropped 3; count of bases not matched to a gene: 10. CDR3 sequence (DNA): TGTGCCAGCAGTTATCAGGTCGGGCTAGCGGAAGAGACCCAGTACTTC. It is translated as CASSYQVGLAEETQYF.

The gene calls are TRBV14 and TRBJ2-4, with D perhaps TRBD2 (5 bases). Trimming left V 3 bases short and J 9 bases short, with 15 bases between. The CDR3 is 14 amino acids. Per germline, CDR1 SGHDN and CDR2 FVKESK. The CDR3 region has the DNA TGTGCCAGCAGCCAGTTTCTGGCGGGCGGCATTCAGTACTTC. The encoded protein is CASSQFLAGGIQYF. Full variable domain (outside the CDR3, taken from reference TRBV14 and TRBJ2-4): EAGVTQFPSHSVIEKGQTVTLRCDPISGHDNLYWYRRVMGKEIKFLLHFVKESKQDESGMPNNRFLAERTGGTYSTLKVQPAELEDSGVYFCASSQFLAGGIQYFGAGTRLSVL.

The CDR3 reads CASSLSGLLNTEAFF. CDR3 DNA sequence: TGTGCCAGCTCCCTCTCGGGACTGCTGAACACTGAAGCTTTCTTT. J is TRBJ1-1 and V is TRBV18; possibly TRBD1 for D (5 bases). Germline V CDR1 and CDR2: KGHSH, LQKENI. The CDR3 runs to 15 residues. V was clipped by 6 bases and J by 0 bases, with 14 bases between them.

V is TRBV7-9 and J is TRBJ2-5; a weak D match, TRBD2 (5 bases). The germline V and J ends were trimmed by 4 bases and 7 bases, with 16 bases remaining between them. Germline CDR1 reads SEHNR; CDR2 reads FQNEAQ (reference sequence). This CDR3 contains 14 residues. The CDR3 coding sequence is TGTGCCAGCAGCTCGACGGCGGGCGGTAGGACCCAGTACTTC. Amino acid sequence: CASSSTAGGRTQYF.

The gene calls are TRBV19 and TRBJ1-2, with TRBD1 matching 9 bases. CDR3 length: 14 amino acids. Losses at the gene ends were 4 bases for V and 7 bases for J; bases not matched to a gene: 7. From germline, CDR1 is LNHDA and CDR2 SQIVND (reference sequence). The DNA of the CDR3 is TGTGCCAGTAGTACTCGGACAGGGGACCCTGGCTACACCTTC. It codes for CASSTRTGDPGYTF. Looking up the rest from reference TRBV19 and TRBJ1-2 gives the full variable domain: DGGITQSPKYLFRKEGQNVTLSCEQNLNHDAMYWYRQDPGQGLRLIYYSQIVNDFQKGDIAEGYSVSREKKESFPLTVTSAQKNPTAFYLCASSTRTGDPGYTFGSGTRLTVV.

V and J are TRBV6-2 or TRBV6-3 and TRBJ2-3; tentative D call: TRBD1 (5 bases). V was shortened by 4 bases and J by 0 bases, with 14 bases between the two germline ends. The V gene's germline CDR1 is MNHEY and CDR2 SVGEGT. CDR3 size: 16 residues. CDR3 amino acids: CASSWGGGASTDTQYF. The CDR3 nucleotides read TGTGCCAGCAGTTGGGGCGGCGGTGCTAGCACAGATACGCAGTATTTT.

The chain links TRBV7-2 to TRBJ2-2; TRBD1 agrees at 7 bases. Germline lookup yields CDR1 SGHTA and CDR2 FQGNSA. The CDR3 is 17 amino acids. The V gene end was trimmed by 5 bases and the J gene end by 4 bases; junction bases not matched to a gene: 13. The CDR3 nucleotides are TGTGCCAGCAGCCGCGATGGTAGGACAGGCTCCACCGGGGAGCTGTTTTTT. This codes for CASSRDGRTGSTGELFF.

This clone was seen only a few times. The chain recombines TRBV4-3 with TRBJ1-1; D is undetermined. Germline CDR1 LGHNA, CDR2 YSLEER. The V end was cut by 3 bases, the J end by 7 bases, with 18 bases between. The CDR3 length is 15 residues. The CDR3 DNA reads as TGCGCCAGCAGCCAGGATCCCCAATCTCCGGGTGAAGCTTTCTTT. Protein product: CASSQDPQSPGEAFF.

The chain couples TRBV9 to TRBJ2-2; 10 bases match TRBD1. Looked up from germline, CDR1 is SGDLS and CDR2 is YYNGEE. V lost 1 base to trimming and J lost 5 bases; unmatched junction nucleotides: 5. The CDR3 has 16 residues. CDR3 residues: CASSVMGTGVTGELFF. CDR3 in DNA: TGTGCCAGCAGCGTAATGGGGACAGGGGTTACCGGGGAGCTGTTTTTT.

The chain recombines TRBV27 with TRBJ1-6; D call uncertain. The CDR3 is made up of 16 amino acids. Germline-derived CDR1 and CDR2 are MNHEY and SMNVEV (reference sequence). Trimming cost V 8 bases and J 0 bases, with 14 bases left between them. This CDR3 is CASLTRGSSYNSPLHF. Here the CDR3 DNA reads TGTGCCAGCCTGACCCGCGGGAGCTCCTATAATTCACCCCTCCACTTT.

The chain couples TRBV28 to TRBJ2-7; 10 positions agree with TRBD1. The CDR3 contains 15 residues. CDR1 MDHEN and CDR2 SYDVKM come from the germline V gene. V lost 6 bases to trimming and J lost 5 bases; unmatched junction nucleotides: 10. Written as DNA, the CDR3 is TGTGCCAGCAGGAGTTTGGGACAGGGGAGGCACGAGCAGTACTTC. It codes for CASRSLGQGRHEQYF.

The V gene is TRBV4-3, the J gene TRBJ2-5; the D is unclear. CDR1 and CDR2 (germline): LGHNA, YSLEER. V gave up 3 bases and J gave up 2 bases, with 10 bases separating them. There are 14 residues in the CDR3. The CDR3 DNA reads TGCGCCAGCAGCCAGGTTGGCCCGCAAGAGACCCAGTACTTC. Protein product: CASSQVGPQETQYF.

The chain couples TRBV6-5 to TRBJ2-7, with 9 positions matching TRBD2. V lost 6 bases, J lost 3 bases, and 9 bases stayed unmatched. The CDR3 is 15 residues long. CDR1 MNHEY and CDR2 SVGAGI come from the germline V gene. The CDR3 is CASSPSAAGGYEQYF. CDR3 sequence (DNA): TGTGCCAGCAGCCCGAGTGCAGCGGGAGGCTACGAGCAGTACTTC.

V and J are TRBV5-8 and TRBJ2-3; perhaps TRBD2 as D (5 bases). The V gene's germline CDR1 is SGHTS and CDR2 YDEGEE. The CDR3 loop spans 13 amino acids. V dropped 10 bases and J dropped 1 base, with 13 bases sitting between them. CDR3 amino acids: CASELRGTDTQYF. The CDR3 bases are TGTGCCTCCGAGCTGAGGGGCACAGATACGCAGTATTTT.

This clone has only one observation. The chain is built from TRBV7-9 and TRBJ2-1; 9 bases align to TRBD2. With 2 bases clipped from V and 8 bases from J, the junction kept 4 bases outside the gene matches. Germline values: CDR1 SEHNR, CDR2 FQNEAQ (reference sequence). The CDR3 is made up of 14 amino acids. In nucleotides, the CDR3 is TGTGCCAGCAGCTTACGGACTAGCGTGGATGAGCAGTTCTTC. This translates into CASSLRTSVDEQFF.